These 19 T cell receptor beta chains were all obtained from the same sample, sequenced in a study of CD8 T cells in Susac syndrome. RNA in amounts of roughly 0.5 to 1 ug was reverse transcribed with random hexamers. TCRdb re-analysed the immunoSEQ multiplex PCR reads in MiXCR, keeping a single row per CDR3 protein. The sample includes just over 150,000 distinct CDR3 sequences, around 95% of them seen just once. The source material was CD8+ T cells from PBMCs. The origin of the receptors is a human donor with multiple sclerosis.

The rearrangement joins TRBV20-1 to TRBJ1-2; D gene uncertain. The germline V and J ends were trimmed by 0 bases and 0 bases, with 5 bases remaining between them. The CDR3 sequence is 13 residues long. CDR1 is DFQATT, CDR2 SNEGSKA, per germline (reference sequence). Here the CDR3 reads CSARDIANYGYTF. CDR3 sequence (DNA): TGCAGTGCTAGAGATATTGCTAACTATGGCTACACCTTC.

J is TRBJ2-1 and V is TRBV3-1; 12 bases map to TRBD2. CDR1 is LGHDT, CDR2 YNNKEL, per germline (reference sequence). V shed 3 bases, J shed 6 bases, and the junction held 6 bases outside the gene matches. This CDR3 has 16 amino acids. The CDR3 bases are TGTGCCAGCAGCCACCTGACTAGCGGGGGTTTCAATGAGCAGTTCTTC. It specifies CASSHLTSGGFNEQFF.

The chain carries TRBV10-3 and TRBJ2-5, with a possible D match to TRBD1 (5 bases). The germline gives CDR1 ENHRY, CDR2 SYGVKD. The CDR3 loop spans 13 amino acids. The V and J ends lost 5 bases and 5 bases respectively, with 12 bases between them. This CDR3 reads CAISSQGSETQYF. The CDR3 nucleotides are TGTGCCATCAGTTCCCAGGGCTCGGAGACCCAGTACTTC.

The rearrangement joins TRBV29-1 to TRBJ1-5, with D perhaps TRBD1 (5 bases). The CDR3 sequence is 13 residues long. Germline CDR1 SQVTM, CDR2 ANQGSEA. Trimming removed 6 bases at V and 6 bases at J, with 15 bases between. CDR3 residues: CSVREGRGQPQHF. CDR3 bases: TGCAGCGTACGAGAGGGACGGGGTCAGCCCCAGCATTTT. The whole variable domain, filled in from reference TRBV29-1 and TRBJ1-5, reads SAVISQKPSRDICQRGTSLTIQCQVDSQVTMMFWYRQQPGQSLTLIATANQGSEATYESGFVIDKFPISRPNLTFSTLTVSNMSPEDSSIYLCSVREGRGQPQHFGDGTRLSIL.

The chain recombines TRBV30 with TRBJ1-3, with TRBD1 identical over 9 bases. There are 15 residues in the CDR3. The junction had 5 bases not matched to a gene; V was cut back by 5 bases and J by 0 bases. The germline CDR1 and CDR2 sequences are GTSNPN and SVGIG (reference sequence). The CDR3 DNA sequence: TGTGCCTGGCGGACAGGGGCCTACTCTGGAAACACCATATATTTT. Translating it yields CAWRTGAYSGNTIYF.

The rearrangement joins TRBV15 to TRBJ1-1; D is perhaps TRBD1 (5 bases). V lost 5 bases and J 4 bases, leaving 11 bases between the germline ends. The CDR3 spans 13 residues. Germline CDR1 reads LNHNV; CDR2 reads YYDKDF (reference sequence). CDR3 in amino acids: CATSGRVRTEAFF. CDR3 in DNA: TGTGCCACCAGCGGCAGGGTTCGCACTGAAGCTTTCTTT.

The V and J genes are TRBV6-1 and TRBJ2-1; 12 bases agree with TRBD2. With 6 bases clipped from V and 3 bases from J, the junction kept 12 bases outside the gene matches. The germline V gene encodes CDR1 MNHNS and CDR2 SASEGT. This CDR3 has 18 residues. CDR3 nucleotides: TGTGCCAGCAGCCCCATCCCTAGCGGGGGGGCCGTCTACAATGAGCAGTTCTTC. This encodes CASSPIPSGGAVYNEQFF.

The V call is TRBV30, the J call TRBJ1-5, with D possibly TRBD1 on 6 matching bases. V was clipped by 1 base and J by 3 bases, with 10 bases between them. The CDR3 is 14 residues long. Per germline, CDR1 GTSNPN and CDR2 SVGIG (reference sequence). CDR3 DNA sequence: TGTGCCTGGAGTGACTGGGGGCCCAATCAGCCCCAGCATTTT. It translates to CAWSDWGPNQPQHF.

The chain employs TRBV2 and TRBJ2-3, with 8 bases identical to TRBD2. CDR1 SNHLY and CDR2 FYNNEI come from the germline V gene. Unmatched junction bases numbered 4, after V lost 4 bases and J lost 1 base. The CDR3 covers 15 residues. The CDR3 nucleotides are TGTGCCAGCAGTGCCTTAGCGGGGCGCACAGATACGCAGTATTTT. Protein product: CASSALAGRTDTQYF.

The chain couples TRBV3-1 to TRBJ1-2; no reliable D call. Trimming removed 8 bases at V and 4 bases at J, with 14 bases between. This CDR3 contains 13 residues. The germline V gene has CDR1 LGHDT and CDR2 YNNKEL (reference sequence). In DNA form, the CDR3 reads TGTGCCAGCCTCGGAGCCCGGGGCTATGGCTACACCTTC. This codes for CASLGARGYGYTF.

CDR3 nucleotides: TGTGCCAGCAGCTTAGCAACGGACAGTCTTCTGATTGCAGGGGCCAACGTCCTGACTTTC. Protein: CASSLATDSLLIAGANVLTF. The chain uses TRBV11-1 and TRBJ2-6; D perhaps matches TRBD1 (6 bases). Germline assignment: CDR1 SGHAT and CDR2 FQDESV (reference sequence). The CDR3 runs 20 residues. The V end was cut by 0 bases, the J end by 4 bases, with 22 bases between.

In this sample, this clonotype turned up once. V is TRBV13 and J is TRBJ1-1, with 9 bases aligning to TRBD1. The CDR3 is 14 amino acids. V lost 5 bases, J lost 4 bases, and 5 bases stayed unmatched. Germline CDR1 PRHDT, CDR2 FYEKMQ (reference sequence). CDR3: CASSDRTGATEAFF. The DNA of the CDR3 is TGTGCCAGCAGCGACCGGACAGGGGCCACTGAAGCTTTCTTT.

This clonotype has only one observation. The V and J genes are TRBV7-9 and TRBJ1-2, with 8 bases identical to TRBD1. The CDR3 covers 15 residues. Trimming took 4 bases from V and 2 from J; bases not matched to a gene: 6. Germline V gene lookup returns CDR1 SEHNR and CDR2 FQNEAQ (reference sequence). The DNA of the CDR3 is TGTGCCAGCAGCTCTCCGGGACAGGAGAACTATGGCTACACCTTC. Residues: CASSSPGQENYGYTF.

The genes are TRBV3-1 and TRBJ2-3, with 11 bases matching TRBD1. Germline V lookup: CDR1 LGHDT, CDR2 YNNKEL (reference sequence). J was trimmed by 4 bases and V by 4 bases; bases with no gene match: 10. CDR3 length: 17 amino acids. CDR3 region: CASSLSRRTGGPDTQYF. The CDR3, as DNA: TGTGCCAGCAGCCTCTCCCGCCGGACAGGGGGCCCAGATACGCAGTATTTT.

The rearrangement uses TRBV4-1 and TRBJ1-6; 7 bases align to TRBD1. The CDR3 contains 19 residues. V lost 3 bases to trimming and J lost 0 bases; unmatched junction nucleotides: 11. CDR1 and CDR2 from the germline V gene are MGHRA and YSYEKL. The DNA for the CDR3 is TGCGCCAGCAGCCAGGATCCGACAGGGAGGAGCTCCTATAATTCACCCCTCCACTTT. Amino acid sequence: CASSQDPTGRSSYNSPLHF.

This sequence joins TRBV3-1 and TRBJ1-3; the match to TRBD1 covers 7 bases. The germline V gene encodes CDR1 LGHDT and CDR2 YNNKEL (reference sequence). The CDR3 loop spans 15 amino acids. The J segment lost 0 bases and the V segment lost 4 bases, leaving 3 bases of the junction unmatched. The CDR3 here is CASSLGQSSGNTIYF. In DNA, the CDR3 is TGTGCCAGCAGCCTGGGACAGTCCTCTGGAAACACCATATATTTT.

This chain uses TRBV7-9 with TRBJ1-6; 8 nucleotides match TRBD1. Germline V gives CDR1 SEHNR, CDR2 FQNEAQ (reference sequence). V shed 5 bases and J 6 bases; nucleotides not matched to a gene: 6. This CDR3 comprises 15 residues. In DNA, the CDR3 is TGTGCCAGCAGCCCGGGGGACAGGATTAATTCACCCCTCCACTTT. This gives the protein CASSPGDRINSPLHF.

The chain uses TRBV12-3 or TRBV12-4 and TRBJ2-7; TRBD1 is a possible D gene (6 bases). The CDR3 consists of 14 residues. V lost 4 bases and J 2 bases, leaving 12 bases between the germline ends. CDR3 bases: TGTGCCAGCAGTTGGGGACAAGCACCCTACGAGCAGTACTTC. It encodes CASSWGQAPYEQYF.

The CDR3 DNA follows: TGTGCCAGCAGCGTACAGGGGGGCGAGCAGTACTTC. It yields the protein CASSVQGGEQYF. V is TRBV5-4 and J is TRBJ2-7; TRBD1 aligns across 8 bases. The CDR3 contains 12 residues. After removal of 4 bases from V and 6 bases from J, the junction contained 3 bases not matched to a gene. Looked up from germline, CDR1 is SGHNT and CDR2 is YYREEE (reference sequence).